This TCR beta chain was found in a study of CD8 T cells in Susac syndrome. V trimming: 1 base; J trimming: 4 bases; junction bases outside the gene matches: 2. CDR1 is MNHNS and CDR2 is SASEGT in the germline V gene. This CDR3 region has 15 residues. As controls, healthy donors matched for age and sex were used. Study outcomes and limitations: Individuals included in the TCR sequencing and HLA analysis were acknowledged by the study to be relatively few in number.

It was with random hexamers that 0.5 to 1 ug RNA was reverse transcribed. The amplification used immunoSEQ multiplex PCR on TCR beta CDR3; it spanned 54 Vbeta and 13 Jbeta. Using its own MiXCR run on the immunoSEQ multiplex PCR reads, TCRdb lists one record per CDR3 protein. The top ten hold approximately 0.073% of the sample, which has about 160,000 distinct CDR3 sequences, approximately 90% seen once. With respect to this clonotype: The antigen is not known.

The specimen was CD4+ T cells from PBMCs. This TCR was recovered from a human donor in good health. The chain joins TRBV6-1 to TRBJ2-4; TRBD1 aligns across 9 bases. The DNA for the CDR3 is TGTGCCAGCAGTGAAGTCGGGACAGGGAAAAACATTCAGTACTTC. It specifies CASSEVGTGKNIQYF.